Following are 16 T cell receptor beta chains from one sample sequenced in a study of T cell responses to AZD1222 COVID-19 vaccine. TCRdb's table, derived via immunoSEQ multiplex PCR, lists solely in-frame clones and lacks some. Of about 130,000 clones listed, approximately 92% are singletons. Material: peripheral blood, obtained 28 days after the second AZD1222 dose. The source of these receptors is an adult who received the AZD1222 COVID-19 vaccine.

The V and J genes are TRBV4-3 and TRBJ1-6; D gene uncertain. V was clipped by 1 base and J by 5 bases, with 12 bases between them. The germline V gene encodes CDR1 LGHNA and CDR2 YSLEER. CDR3 length: 16 residues. CDR3 amino acids: CASSQGPDYHNSPLHF. The CDR3 DNA reads TGCGCCAGCAGCCAAGGTCCTGACTACCATAATTCACCCCTCCACTTT.

The V gene is TRBV28, the J gene TRBJ2-3; D remains ambiguous. Germline V gene sequence: CDR1 MDHEN, CDR2 SYDVKM. V shed 2 bases and J shed 0 bases, with 15 bases lying between them. The CDR3 covers 17 residues. CDR3 amino acids: CASSLVNLRDSTDTQYF. The DNA of the CDR3 is TGTGCCAGCAGTTTAGTAAATCTTCGAGATAGCACAGATACGCAGTATTTT. Full variable domain (remainder filled in from reference TRBV28 and TRBJ2-3): DVKVTQSSRYLVKRTGEKVFLECVQDMDHENMFWYRQDPGLGLRLIYFSYDVKMKEKGDIPEGYSVSREKKERFSLILESASTNQTSMYLCASSLVNLRDSTDTQYFGPGTRLTVL.

This chain connects TRBV28 to TRBJ1-2; 7 bases fit TRBD1. Trimming removed 6 bases from V and 4 bases from J; junction bases left unmatched: 5. The CDR3 consists of 13 residues. Germline V lookup: CDR1 MDHEN, CDR2 SYDVKM. CDR3 residues: CASSQGQFYGYTF. CDR3 nucleotides: TGTGCCAGCAGCCAGGGACAGTTCTATGGCTACACCTTC.

The chain is built from TRBV6-6 and TRBJ1-4; 9 nucleotides match TRBD1. The CDR3 loop spans 14 amino acids. J was trimmed by 7 bases and V by 6 bases; bases with no gene match: 6. Germline CDR1 and CDR2: MNHNY and SVGAGI (reference sequence). CDR3 amino acids: CASRRDRGSEKLFF. CDR3 in DNA: TGTGCCAGCAGACGAGACAGGGGGAGTGAAAAACTGTTTTTT.

V gene TRBV9 combines with J gene TRBJ2-5, with 12 positions matching TRBD1. CDR3 length equals 15 residues. Unmatched junction bases numbered 6, after V lost 4 bases and J lost 5 bases. Germline assignment: CDR1 SGDLS and CDR2 YYNGEE. Written as DNA, the CDR3 is TGTGCCAGCAGCACCGGGACAGGGGGCCTGGAGACCCAGTACTTC. Its translation: CASSTGTGGLETQYF. Using reference TRBV9 and TRBJ2-5 for the parts outside the CDR3, the full variable domain is DSGVTQTPKHLITATGQRVTLRCSPRSGDLSVYWYQQSLDQGLQFLIQYYNGEERAKGNILERFSAQQFPDLHSELNLSSLELGDSALYFCASSTGTGGLETQYFGPGTRLLVL.

This chain uses TRBV7-8 with TRBJ2-2, with TRBD1 as a possible D gene (6 bases). The length of the CDR3 is 18 residues. Germline V gives CDR1 SGHVS, CDR2 FQNEAQ. The germline V and J ends were trimmed by 2 bases and 3 bases, with 19 bases remaining between them. The CDR3 coding sequence is TGTGCCAGCAGCTTACGTGTTTGGGGGCTGGTGGACACCGGGGAGCTGTTTTTT. Translation: CASSLRVWGLVDTGELFF.

In DNA form, the CDR3 reads TGTGCCAGCGGTCGACAGGGAGCCAGCGGGGAGCTGTTTTTT. It codes for CASGRQGASGELFF. This rearrangement joins TRBV9 to TRBJ2-2; 7 bases are a match to TRBD1. CDR1 is SGDLS, CDR2 YYNGEE, per germline. V shed 7 bases and J 7 bases; nucleotides not matched to a gene: 10. The CDR3 totals 14 residues.

The chain is built from TRBV7-2 and TRBJ2-5, with unresolved D. Trimming took off 2 bases at V and 1 base at J, with 17 bases between the two ends. The CDR3 runs to 17 residues. The germline gives CDR1 SGHTA, CDR2 FQGNSA. CDR3 loop: CASSLQPLGLVQETQYF. In DNA form, the CDR3 reads TGTGCCAGCAGCTTACAACCCCTTGGTTTAGTCCAAGAGACCCAGTACTTC. The entire variable domain, with the rest obtained from reference TRBV7-2 and TRBJ2-5, is as follows: GAGVSQSPSNKVTEKGKDVELRCDPISGHTALYWYRQSLGQGLEFLIYFQGNSAPDKSGLPSDRFSAERTGGSVSTLTIQRTQQEDSAVYLCASSLQPLGLVQETQYFGPGTRLLVL.

This chain connects TRBV15 to TRBJ1-6, with D perhaps matching TRBD1 (5 bases). The CDR3 length is 15 residues. V was pared by 0 bases and J by 8 bases, with 11 bases between. CDR1 and CDR2 from the germline V gene are LNHNV and YYDKDF (reference sequence). The CDR3 coding sequence is TGTGCCACCAGCAGAGATGGAACAGGATATTCACCCCTCCACTTT. This gives the protein CATSRDGTGYSPLHF.

With respect to this clone: At the DNA level, this CDR3 is encoded by other sequences in the same sample as well. V usage is TRBV28 and J usage is TRBJ1-3; no definite D call. This CDR3 spans 11 amino acids. Trimming took 3 bases from V and 5 from J, leaving 2 bases between them. Germline V gene sequence: CDR1 MDHEN, CDR2 SYDVKM. This CDR3 reads CASSLRNTIYF. In nucleotides, the CDR3 is TGTGCCAGCAGTTTGAGAAACACCATATATTTT.

The chain is built from TRBV19 and TRBJ1-1; 7 nucleotides line up with TRBD1. Trimming removed 3 bases from V and 8 bases from J; junction bases left unmatched: 3. The germline CDR1 and CDR2 sequences are LNHDA and SQIVND (reference sequence). CDR3 length: 12 residues. CDR3 residues: CASSIGDSEAFF. The CDR3 DNA reads as TGTGCCAGTAGTATCGGGGACAGCGAAGCTTTCTTT.

The J gene is TRBJ2-7, the V gene TRBV11-1; D could derive from TRBD1 or TRBD2 (5 bases each). V lost 6 bases to trimming and J lost 6 bases, with 24 bases between them. The CDR3 extends over 16 amino acids. Germline assignment: CDR1 SGHAT and CDR2 FQDESV (reference sequence). CDR3 amino acids: CASSRNPGPMSGEQYF. CDR3 nucleotide sequence: TGTGCCAGCAGTCGAAACCCGGGACCCATGAGCGGCGAGCAGTACTTC.

The chain has TRBV19 and TRBJ2-1, with 10 bases aligning to TRBD2. Losses at the gene ends were 9 bases for V and 7 bases for J; bases not matched to a gene: 6. There are 13 residues in the CDR3. Germline lookup yields CDR1 LNHDA and CDR2 SQIVND (reference sequence). CDR3 amino acids: CASSLAGGNEQFF. The CDR3 coding sequence is TGTGCCAGCAGTTTAGCGGGGGGTAATGAGCAGTTCTTC.

The chain recombines TRBV2 with TRBJ2-3; tentatively, D is TRBD1 or TRBD2 (5 bases each). The ends were cut back, 7 bases at V and 1 base at J, with 12 bases in the middle. This CDR3 is built from 14 residues. CDR1 is SNHLY and CDR2 is FYNNEI in the germline V gene. For the CDR3, the DNA is TGTGCCAGCACTACGGGGCGCCGCACAGATACGCAGTATTTT. Protein: CASTTGRRTDTQYF. The entire variable domain, with the rest obtained from reference TRBV2 and TRBJ2-3, is as follows: EPEVTQTPSHQVTQMGQEVILRCVPISNHLYFYWYRQILGQKVEFLVSFYNNEISEKSEIFDDQFSVERPDGSNFTLKIRSTKLEDSAMYFCASTTGRRTDTQYFGPGTRLTVL.

This clone showed up just once. The chain carries TRBV9 and TRBJ1-5; D gene unclear. The ends were cut back, 0 bases at V and 6 bases at J, with 13 bases in the middle. Germline V CDR1 and CDR2: SGDLS, YYNGEE. The CDR3 sequence is 15 residues long. CDR3 DNA sequence: TGTGCCAGCAGCGTAGGGGGTGGGCGAGGTCAGCCCCAGCATTTT. Encoded protein: CASSVGGGRGQPQHF. Drawing the rest from reference TRBV9 and TRBJ1-5, the complete variable domain is DSGVTQTPKHLITATGQRVTLRCSPRSGDLSVYWYQQSLDQGLQFLIQYYNGEERAKGNILERFSAQQFPDLHSELNLSSLELGDSALYFCASSVGGGRGQPQHFGDGTRLSIL.

The V call is TRBV19, the J call TRBJ1-5; D unresolved. Germline V gene sequence: CDR1 LNHDA, CDR2 SQIVND (reference sequence). This CDR3 is 14 amino acids long. The V end was cut by 5 bases, the J end by 0 bases, with 8 bases between. CDR3: CASSGPDSNQPQHF. The CDR3 region has the DNA TGTGCCAGTAGTGGTCCAGATAGCAATCAGCCCCAGCATTTT.